This T cell receptor beta chain was identified during a study of OX40 agonist ivuxolimab in advanced cancers. On the study more broadly: Partial responses were achieved by three patients, of whom one had hepatocellular carcinoma and two had cutaneous melanoma. Overall study results and limits: Dosing at 0.1 to 3.0 mg/kg was accompanied by clonal expansion of CD4+ and CD8+ blood T cells by week 6.

Anyone with autoimmune disease history or systemic immunosuppression was excluded. Samples were taken at baseline and on day 1 of cycles 4 and 7. As to this clone: Antigen: not known.

Profiled with immunoSEQ multiplex PCR; TCRdb holds only in-frame clones, not every one. The sample lists 35,000 to 40,000 clones, more than 75% occurring once. CDR1 and CDR2 (germline): SGHTA, FQGNSA. V was shortened by 5 bases and J by 2 bases, with 7 bases between the two germline ends. This CDR3 is 13 amino acids long. This TCR derives from an adult with an advanced solid tumor such as melanoma, head and neck, liver or kidney cancer. Sample: CD4+ or CD8+ T cells sorted from blood, taken in a trial of the OX40 agonist ivuxolimab. The chain employs TRBV7-2 and TRBJ2-4; D gene ambiguous. Here the CDR3 DNA reads TGTGCCAGCAGCCAGGTTTCCAAAAACATTCAGTACTTC. Protein product: CASSQVSKNIQYF.